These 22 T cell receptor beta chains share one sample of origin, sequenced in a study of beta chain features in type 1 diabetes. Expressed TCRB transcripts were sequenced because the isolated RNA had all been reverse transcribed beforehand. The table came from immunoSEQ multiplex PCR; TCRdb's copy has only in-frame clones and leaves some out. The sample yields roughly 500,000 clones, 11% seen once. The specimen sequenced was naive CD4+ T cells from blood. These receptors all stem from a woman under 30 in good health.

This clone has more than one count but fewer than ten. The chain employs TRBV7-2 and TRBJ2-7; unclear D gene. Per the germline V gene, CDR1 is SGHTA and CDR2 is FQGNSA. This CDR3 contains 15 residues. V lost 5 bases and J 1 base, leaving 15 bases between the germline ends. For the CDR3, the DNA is TGTGCCAGCAGCCCCTCTGCGCGGAATTCCTACGAGCAGTACTTC. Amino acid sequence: CASSPSARNSYEQYF.

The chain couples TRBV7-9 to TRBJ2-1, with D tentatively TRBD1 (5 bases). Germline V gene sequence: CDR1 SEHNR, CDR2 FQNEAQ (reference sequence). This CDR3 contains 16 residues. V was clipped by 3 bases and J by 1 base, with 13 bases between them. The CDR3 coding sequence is TGTGCCAGCAGCTTCCTCAGGGCAATGTCCTACAATGAGCAGTTCTTC. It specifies CASSFLRAMSYNEQFF.

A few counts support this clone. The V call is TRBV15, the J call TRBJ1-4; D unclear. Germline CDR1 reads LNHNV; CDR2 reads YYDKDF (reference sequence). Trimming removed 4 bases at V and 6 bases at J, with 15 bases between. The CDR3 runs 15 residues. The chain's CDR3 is CATSILDGRDEKLFF. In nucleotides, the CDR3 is TGTGCCACCAGCATACTGGACGGGCGGGATGAAAAACTGTTTTTT.

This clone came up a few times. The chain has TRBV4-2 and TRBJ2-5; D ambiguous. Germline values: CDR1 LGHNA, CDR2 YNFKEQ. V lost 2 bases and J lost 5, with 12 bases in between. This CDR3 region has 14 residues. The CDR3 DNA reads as TGTGCCAGCAGCCAAAAAGCGCTATCGGAGACCCAGTACTTC. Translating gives CASSQKALSETQYF.

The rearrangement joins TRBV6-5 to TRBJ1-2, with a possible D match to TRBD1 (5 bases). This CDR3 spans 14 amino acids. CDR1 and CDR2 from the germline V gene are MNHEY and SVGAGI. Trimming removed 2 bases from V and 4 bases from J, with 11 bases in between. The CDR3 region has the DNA TGTGCCAGCAGTTACCTAGACAGCGTCTATGGCTACACCTTC. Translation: CASSYLDSVYGYTF.

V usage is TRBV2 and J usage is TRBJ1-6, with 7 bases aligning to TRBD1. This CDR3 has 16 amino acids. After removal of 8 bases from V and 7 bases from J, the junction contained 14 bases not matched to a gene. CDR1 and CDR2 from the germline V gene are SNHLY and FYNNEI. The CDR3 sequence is CASGMDRRLSNSPLHF. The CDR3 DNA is TGTGCCAGCGGGATGGACAGGAGACTATCAAATTCACCCCTCCACTTT. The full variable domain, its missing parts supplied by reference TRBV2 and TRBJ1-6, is EPEVTQTPSHQVTQMGQEVILRCVPISNHLYFYWYRQILGQKVEFLVSFYNNEISEKSEIFDDQFSVERPDGSNFTLKIRSTKLEDSAMYFCASGMDRRLSNSPLHFGNGTRLTVT.

The CDR3 sequence is CASTPTREEQYF. CDR3 bases: TGTGCCAGCACCCCCACACGGGAAGAGCAGTACTTC. The genes are TRBV7-2 and TRBJ2-7, with D possibly being TRBD2 (5 bases). Deletions cut 7 bases from V and 7 bases from J, with 14 bases between. The CDR3 has 12 residues. Germline V CDR1 and CDR2: SGHTA, FQGNSA.

CDR3 loop: CAISPTPGTAYGYTF. The CDR3 coding sequence is TGTGCCATCAGTCCAACACCCGGGACAGCCTATGGCTACACCTTC. The chain is built from TRBV10-3 and TRBJ1-2, with TRBD1 matching 7 bases. The CDR3 sequence is 15 residues long. V trimming: 5 bases; J trimming: 4 bases; junction bases outside the gene matches: 10. CDR1 is ENHRY and CDR2 is SYGVKD in the germline V gene.

In nucleotides, the CDR3 is TGTGCCAGCAGCCTTCCAGGGGATGAAAAACTGTTTTTT. Its protein is CASSLPGDEKLFF. The chain joins TRBV6-5 to TRBJ1-4; D is possibly TRBD1 (6 bases). CDR1 MNHEY and CDR2 SVGAGI come from the germline V gene. Trimming removed 6 bases from V and 6 bases from J, with 11 bases in between. This CDR3 region has 13 residues.

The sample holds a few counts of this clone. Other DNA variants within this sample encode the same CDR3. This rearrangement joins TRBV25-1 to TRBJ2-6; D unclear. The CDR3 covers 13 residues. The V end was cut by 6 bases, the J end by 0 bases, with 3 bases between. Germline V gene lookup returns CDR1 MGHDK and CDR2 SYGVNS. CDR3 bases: TGTGCCAGCAGGGACTCTGGGGCCAACGTCCTGACTTTC. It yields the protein CASRDSGANVLTF.

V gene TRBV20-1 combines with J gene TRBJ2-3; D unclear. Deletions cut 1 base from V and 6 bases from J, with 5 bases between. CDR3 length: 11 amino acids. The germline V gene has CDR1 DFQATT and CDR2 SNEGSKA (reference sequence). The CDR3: CSARVLDTQYF. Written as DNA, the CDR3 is TGCAGTGCTAGAGTTTTGGATACGCAGTATTTT.

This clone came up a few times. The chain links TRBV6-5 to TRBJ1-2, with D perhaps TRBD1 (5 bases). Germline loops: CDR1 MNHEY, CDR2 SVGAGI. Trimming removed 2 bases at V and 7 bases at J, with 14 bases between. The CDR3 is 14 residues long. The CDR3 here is CASSYRQQVFGYTF. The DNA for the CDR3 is TGTGCCAGCAGTTACAGACAGCAGGTTTTTGGCTACACCTTC.

The CDR3 loop is CASSWDSKGTEAFF. The CDR3 nucleotides are TGCGCCAGCAGCTGGGACAGCAAGGGCACTGAAGCTTTCTTT. This chain joins TRBV5-1 and TRBJ1-1; 7 nucleotides match TRBD1. Per the germline V gene, CDR1 is SGHRS and CDR2 is YFSETQ. This CDR3 region has 14 residues. V shed 3 bases, J shed 4 bases, and the junction held 6 bases outside the gene matches.

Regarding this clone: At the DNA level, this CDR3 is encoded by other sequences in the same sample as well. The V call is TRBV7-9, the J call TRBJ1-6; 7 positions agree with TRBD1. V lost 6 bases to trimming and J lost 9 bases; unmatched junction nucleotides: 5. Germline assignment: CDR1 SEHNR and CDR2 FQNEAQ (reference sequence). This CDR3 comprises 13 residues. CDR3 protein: CASSGQEGSPLHF. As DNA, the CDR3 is TGTGCCAGCAGTGGACAGGAGGGTTCACCCCTCCACTTT.

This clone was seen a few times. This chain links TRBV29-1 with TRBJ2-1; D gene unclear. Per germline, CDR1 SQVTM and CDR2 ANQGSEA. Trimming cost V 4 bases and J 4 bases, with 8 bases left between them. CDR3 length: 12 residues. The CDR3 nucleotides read TGCAGCGTTGGACCAGGATACAATGAGCAGTTCTTC. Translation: CSVGPGYNEQFF.

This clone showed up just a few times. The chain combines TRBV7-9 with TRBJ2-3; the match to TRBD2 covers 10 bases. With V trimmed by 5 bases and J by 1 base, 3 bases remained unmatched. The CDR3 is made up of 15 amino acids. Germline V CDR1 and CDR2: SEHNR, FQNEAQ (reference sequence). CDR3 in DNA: TGTGCCAGCAGCCCGGGGACTAGCGGCACAGATACGCAGTATTTT. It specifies CASSPGTSGTDTQYF. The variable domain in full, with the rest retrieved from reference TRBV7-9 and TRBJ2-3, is DTGVSQNPRHKITKRGQNVTFRCDPISEHNRLYWYRQTLGQGPEFLTYFQNEAQLEKSRLLSDRFSAERPKGSFSTLEIQRTEQGDSAMYLCASSPGTSGTDTQYFGPGTRLTVL.

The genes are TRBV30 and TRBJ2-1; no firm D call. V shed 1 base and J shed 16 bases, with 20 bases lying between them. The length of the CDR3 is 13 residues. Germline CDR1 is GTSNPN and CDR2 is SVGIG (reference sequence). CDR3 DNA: TGTGCCTGGAGTGCGTCCTACCCCCGTGAGCTCTTCTTC. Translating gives CAWSASYPRELFF.

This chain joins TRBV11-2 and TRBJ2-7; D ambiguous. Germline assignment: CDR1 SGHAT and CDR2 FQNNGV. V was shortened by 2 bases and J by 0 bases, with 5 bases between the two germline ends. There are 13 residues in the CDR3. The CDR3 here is CASSLTPSYEQYF. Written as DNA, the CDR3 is TGTGCCAGCAGCTTAACACCCTCCTACGAGCAGTACTTC.

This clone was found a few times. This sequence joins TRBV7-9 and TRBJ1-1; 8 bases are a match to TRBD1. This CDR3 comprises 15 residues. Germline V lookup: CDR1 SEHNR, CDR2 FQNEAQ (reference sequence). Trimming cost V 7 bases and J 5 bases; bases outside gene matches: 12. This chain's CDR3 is CASNPSGQGSTEAFF. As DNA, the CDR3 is TGTGCCAGCAACCCCTCCGGACAGGGAAGTACTGAAGCTTTCTTT. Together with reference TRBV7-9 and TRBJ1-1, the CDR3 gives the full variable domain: DTGVSQNPRHKITKRGQNVTFRCDPISEHNRLYWYRQTLGQGPEFLTYFQNEAQLEKSRLLSDRFSAERPKGSFSTLEIQRTEQGDSAMYLCASNPSGQGSTEAFFGQGTRLTVV.

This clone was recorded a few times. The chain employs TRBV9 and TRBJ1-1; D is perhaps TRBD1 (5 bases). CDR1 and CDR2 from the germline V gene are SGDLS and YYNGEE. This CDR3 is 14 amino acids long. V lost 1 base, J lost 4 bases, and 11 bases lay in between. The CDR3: CASSVFGGSTEAFF. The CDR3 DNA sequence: TGTGCCAGCAGCGTATTCGGGGGGAGCACTGAAGCTTTCTTT.

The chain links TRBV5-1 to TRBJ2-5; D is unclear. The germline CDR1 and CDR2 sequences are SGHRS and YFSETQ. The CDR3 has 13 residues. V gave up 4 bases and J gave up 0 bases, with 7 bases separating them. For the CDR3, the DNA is TGCGCCAGCAGCGTAGCCCACCAAGAGACCCAGTACTTC. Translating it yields CASSVAHQETQYF.

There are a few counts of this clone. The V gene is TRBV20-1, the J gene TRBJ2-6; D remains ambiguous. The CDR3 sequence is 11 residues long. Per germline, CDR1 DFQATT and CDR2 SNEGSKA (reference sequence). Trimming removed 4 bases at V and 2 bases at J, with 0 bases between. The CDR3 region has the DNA TGCAGTGCTACTGGGGCCAACGTCCTGACTTTC. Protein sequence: CSATGANVLTF.